These 14 T cell receptor beta chains originate from one sample sequenced in a study of T cells in Graves' hyperthyroidism and ophthalmopathy. RNA transcripts were the template for amplifying TCR beta CDR3 regions. Primed by the HTBI set, a first-round RT-PCR was run on the TCR CDR3. Each CDR3 protein is one row after TCRdb ran MiXCR on the multiplex PCR reads. The sample lists about 500,000 distinct CDR3 sequences, around 16% occurring once. Sequences were obtained from blood. The receptor set was obtained from a woman in her thirties with Graves' ophthalmopathy.

At least ten counts were recorded for this clonotype. The chain recombines TRBV20-1 with TRBJ2-1; 7 nucleotides line up with TRBD2. This CDR3 contains 15 residues. Trimming took 0 bases from V and 5 from J; bases not matched to a gene: 7. Looked up from germline, CDR1 is DFQATT and CDR2 is SNEGSKA (reference sequence). The CDR3 here is CSARDPGLADNEQFF. The CDR3 DNA is TGCAGTGCTAGAGATCCCGGGCTAGCGGACAATGAGCAGTTCTTC.

In the case of this clonotype: With a much larger clone just one base away, this may be a read error. This rearrangement joins TRBV28 to TRBJ1-5, with D hard to call. V shed 7 bases and J shed 0 bases, with 19 bases lying between them. Germline CDR1 is MDHEN and CDR2 is SYDVKM. This CDR3 is 17 amino acids long. The CDR3 region is CASTFALTYYSNQPQHF. The CDR3 nucleotides are TGTGCCAGCACCTTTGCCCTGACGTACTATAGCAATCAGCCCCAGCATTTT.

At least ten counts were recorded for this clonotype. The rearrangement links TRBV3-1 to TRBJ2-5, with D possibly matching TRBD2 (5 bases). Looked up from germline, CDR1 is LGHDT and CDR2 is YNNKEL (reference sequence). The length of the CDR3 is 14 residues. The germline V and J ends were trimmed by 0 bases and 7 bases, with 12 bases remaining between them. CDR3 in DNA: TGTGCCAGCAGCCAAGATGACTACCCCAGGACCCAGTACTTC. Its translation: CASSQDDYPRTQYF.

The sample holds many counts of this clonotype. The V and J genes are TRBV6-5 and TRBJ2-1, with TRBD2 identical over 8 bases. V lost 2 bases, J lost 2 bases, and 2 bases stayed unmatched. This CDR3 region has 15 residues. Germline assignment: CDR1 MNHEY and CDR2 SVGAGI. The CDR3 sequence: CASSYDGRAYNEQFF. As DNA, the CDR3 is TGTGCCAGCAGTTACGACGGGAGGGCCTACAATGAGCAGTTCTTC.

This clonotype was recorded many times. The V and J genes are TRBV15 and TRBJ1-1, with D perhaps TRBD1 (6 bases). Per the germline V gene, CDR1 is LNHNV and CDR2 is YYDKDF (reference sequence). Trimming removed 1 base at V and 4 bases at J, with 10 bases between. The CDR3 runs 14 residues. This CDR3 is CATSRGTVGTEAFF. The CDR3 DNA reads as TGTGCCACCAGCAGAGGGACAGTAGGCACTGAAGCTTTCTTT.

This clonotype has more than one count but fewer than ten. The V and J genes are TRBV5-4 and TRBJ2-5; TRBD1 or TRBD2 may be the D gene (5 bases each). Deletions cut 0 bases from V and 5 bases from J, with 8 bases between. CDR3 length: 13 amino acids. The V gene's germline CDR1 is SGHNT and CDR2 YYREEE (reference sequence). The DNA for the CDR3 is TGTGCCAGCAGCTTGGCGGGACCGGAGACCCAGTACTTC. Protein product: CASSLAGPETQYF.

There are a few counts of this clonotype. J is TRBJ2-2 and V is TRBV12-3 or TRBV12-4; 8 positions agree with TRBD1. With V trimmed by 6 bases and J by 2 bases, 5 bases remained unmatched. This CDR3 comprises 15 residues. In DNA, the CDR3 is TGTGCCAGCAGCCCCACAGGGGGAAACACCGGGGAGCTGTTTTTT. It specifies CASSPTGGNTGELFF.

This chain links TRBV5-5 with TRBJ2-2, with 7 nucleotides matching TRBD2. The CDR3 spans 12 residues. Germline trimming cut 7 bases from V and 7 bases from J; bases unmatched to any gene: 4. Germline CDR1 SGHKS, CDR2 YYEKEE (reference sequence). CDR3 DNA sequence: TGTGCCAGCGGGGGGGTACACGGGGAGCTGTTTTTT. Its protein is CASGGVHGELFF.

This clonotype was detected ten times or more. The chain carries TRBV6-1 and TRBJ1-1; D might be TRBD1 (5 bases). Germline V lookup: CDR1 MNHNS, CDR2 SASEGT. V was pared by 6 bases and J by 5 bases, with 13 bases between. This CDR3 is 13 amino acids long. This CDR3 reads CASSYARGTEAFF. In nucleotides, the CDR3 is TGTGCCAGCAGCTACGCTAGGGGTACTGAAGCTTTCTTT.

This clonotype was detected many times. The chain recombines TRBV5-1 with TRBJ2-6, with D unresolved. Looked up from germline, CDR1 is SGHRS and CDR2 is YFSETQ. This CDR3 spans 14 amino acids. Deletions cut 4 bases from V and 0 bases from J, with 5 bases between. CDR3 loop: CASSRASGANVLTF. For the CDR3, the DNA is TGCGCCAGCAGCCGAGCCTCTGGGGCCAACGTCCTGACTTTC.

This clonotype has ten or more counts. This sequence joins TRBV5-1 and TRBJ2-1; the D gene could be TRBD1 or TRBD2 (5 bases each). Germline V gives CDR1 SGHRS, CDR2 YFSETQ. Trimming removed 1 base from V and 7 bases from J, with 9 bases in between. The CDR3 totals 13 residues. CDR3 sequence reads: CASSLLGENEQFF. DNA for the CDR3: TGCGCCAGCAGCTTGCTGGGGGAGAATGAGCAGTTCTTC. The complete variable domain, with remaining parts taken from reference TRBV5-1 and TRBJ2-1, reads KAGVTQTPRYLIKTRGQQVTLSCSPISGHRSVSWYQQTPGQGLQFLFEYFSETQRNKGNFPGRFSGRQFSNSRSEMNVSTLELGDSALYLCASSLLGENEQFFGPGTRLTVL.

Comment on this clonotype: At one end the junction does not follow the germline gene, possibly because of a read error. The rearrangement joins TRBV20-1 to TRBJ2-1, with TRBD2 matching over 7 bases. The CDR3 sequence is 13 residues long. Germline CDR1 DFQATT, CDR2 SNEGSKA (reference sequence). The CDR3 region has the DNA TGTAGTGCTTTAAGGACTAGAGACAATGAGCAGTTCTTC. Translation gives CSALRTRDNEQFF.

At least ten counts were recorded for this clonotype. The chain couples TRBV28 to TRBJ1-4; no reliable D call. The CDR3 covers 14 residues. CDR1 is MDHEN, CDR2 SYDVKM, per germline. V lost 2 bases and J 6 bases, leaving 10 bases between the germline ends. CDR3 in DNA: TGTGCCAGCAGTTTAGGCAGGTCCTATGAAAAACTGTTTTTT. Translated, it gives CASSLGRSYEKLFF.

The table lists this clonotype with many counts. CDR3 in DNA: TGTGCCAGCAGCGCCCGACTAGCGGGAGTCACCGGGGAGCTGTTTTTT. Protein sequence: CASSARLAGVTGELFF. The rearrangement joins TRBV7-2 to TRBJ2-2; 12 positions match TRBD2. Trimming cost V 5 bases and J 4 bases; bases outside gene matches: 5. This CDR3 has 16 residues. Germline V gene data show CDR1 as SGHTA and CDR2 as FQGNSA.